Below are 3 T cell receptor beta chains sequenced from a single sample in a study of glioma-infiltrating T cells after dendritic cell vaccination. The time point: after dendritic cell vaccination, including at tumor progression/relapse. Using immunoSEQ multiplex PCR, the repertoire was profiled, and TCRdb retains in-frame clones only, with some absent. Of 98,000 or so clones listed, approximately 84% are singletons. This specimen was blood, taken after dendritic cell vaccination. These receptors came from a human donor with glioblastoma.

The chain uses TRBV4-1 and TRBJ1-3; D is unclear. CDR1 MGHRA and CDR2 YSYEKL come from the germline V gene. The CDR3 covers 15 residues. V was pared by 4 bases and J by 0 bases, with 10 bases between. The CDR3 DNA sequence: TGCGCCAGCAGCCGATGGGAGGACTCTGGAAACACCATATATTTT. It yields the protein CASSRWEDSGNTIYF.

CDR3 nucleotide sequence: TGTGCCAGCAGTGGCGGAGGGACAGGGACTAACTATGGCTACACCTTC. Protein sequence: CASSGGGTGTNYGYTF. The V gene is TRBV2, the J gene TRBJ1-2, with 9 nucleotides matching TRBD1. The V gene end was trimmed by 4 bases and the J gene end by 0 bases; junction bases not matched to a gene: 6. This CDR3 region has 16 residues. Looked up from germline, CDR1 is SNHLY and CDR2 is FYNNEI.

This rearrangement joins TRBV27 to TRBJ2-5, with 9 bases fitting TRBD1. Matching the DNA end better, TRBJ2-7 makes the J call doubtful. Germline CDR1 MNHEY, CDR2 SMNVEV (reference sequence). There are 15 residues in the CDR3. The CDR3 spells CASRRPGQGTYEQYF. CDR3 in DNA: TGTGCCAGCCGTCGACCGGGACAGGGTACCTACGAGCAGTACTTC.